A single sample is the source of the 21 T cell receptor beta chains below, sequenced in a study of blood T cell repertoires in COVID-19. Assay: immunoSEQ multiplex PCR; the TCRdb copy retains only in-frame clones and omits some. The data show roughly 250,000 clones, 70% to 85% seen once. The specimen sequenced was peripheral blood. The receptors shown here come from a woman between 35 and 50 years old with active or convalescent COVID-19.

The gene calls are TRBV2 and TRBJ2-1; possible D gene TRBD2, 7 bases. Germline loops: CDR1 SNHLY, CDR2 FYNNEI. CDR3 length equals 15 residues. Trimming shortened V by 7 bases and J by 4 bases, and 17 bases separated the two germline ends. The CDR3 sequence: CASNQLGGPYNEQFF. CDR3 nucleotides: TGTGCCAGCAACCAATTGGGGGGGCCATACAATGAGCAGTTCTTC.

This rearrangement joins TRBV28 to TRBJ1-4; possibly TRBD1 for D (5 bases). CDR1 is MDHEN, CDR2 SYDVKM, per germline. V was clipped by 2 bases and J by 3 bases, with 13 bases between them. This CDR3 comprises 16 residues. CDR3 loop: CASSLKRGNPNEKLFF. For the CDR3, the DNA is TGTGCCAGCAGTTTAAAGCGGGGGAACCCTAATGAAAAACTGTTTTTT.

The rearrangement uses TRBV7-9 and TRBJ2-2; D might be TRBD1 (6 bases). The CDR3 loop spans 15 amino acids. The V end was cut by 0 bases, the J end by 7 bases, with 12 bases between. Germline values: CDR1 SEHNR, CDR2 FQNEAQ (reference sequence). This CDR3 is CASSLAPRGGGELFF. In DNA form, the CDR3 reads TGTGCCAGCAGCTTAGCCCCCAGGGGCGGCGGGGAGCTGTTTTTT.

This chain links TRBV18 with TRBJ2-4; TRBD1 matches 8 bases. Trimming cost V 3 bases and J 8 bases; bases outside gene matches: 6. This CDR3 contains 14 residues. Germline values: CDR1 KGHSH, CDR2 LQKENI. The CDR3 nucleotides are TGTGCCAGCTCACCGGACAGGGTCTTCGACATTCAGTACTTC. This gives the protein CASSPDRVFDIQYF.

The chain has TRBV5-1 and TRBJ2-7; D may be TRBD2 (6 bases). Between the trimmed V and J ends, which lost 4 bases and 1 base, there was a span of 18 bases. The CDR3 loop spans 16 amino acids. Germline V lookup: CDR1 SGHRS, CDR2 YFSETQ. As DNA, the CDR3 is TGCGCCAGCAGCCCCGAGGGGCGGGGACCTTCCTACGAGCAGTACTTC. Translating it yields CASSPEGRGPSYEQYF.

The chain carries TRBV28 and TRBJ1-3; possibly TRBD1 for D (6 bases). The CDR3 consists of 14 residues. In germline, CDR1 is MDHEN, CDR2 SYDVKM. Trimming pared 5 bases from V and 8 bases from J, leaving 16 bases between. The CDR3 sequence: CASSEGRGGDTIYF. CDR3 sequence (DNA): TGTGCCAGCAGTGAAGGCAGGGGAGGGGACACCATATATTTT.

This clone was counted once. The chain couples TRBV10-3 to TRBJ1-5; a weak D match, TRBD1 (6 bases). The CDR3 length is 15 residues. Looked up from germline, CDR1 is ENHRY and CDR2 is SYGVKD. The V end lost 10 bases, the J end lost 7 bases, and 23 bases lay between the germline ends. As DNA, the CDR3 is TGTGCCACCCGTTTCTCAGGGGCCTCCGGGCAGCCCCAGCATTTT. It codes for CATRFSGASGQPQHF.

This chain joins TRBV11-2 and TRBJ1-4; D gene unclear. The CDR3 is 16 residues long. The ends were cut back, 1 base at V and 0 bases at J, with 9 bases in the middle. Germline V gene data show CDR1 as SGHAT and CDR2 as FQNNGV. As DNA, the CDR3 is TGTGCCAGCAGCTTAGTATGGCCTGCAACTAATGAAAAACTGTTTTTT. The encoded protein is CASSLVWPATNEKLFF.

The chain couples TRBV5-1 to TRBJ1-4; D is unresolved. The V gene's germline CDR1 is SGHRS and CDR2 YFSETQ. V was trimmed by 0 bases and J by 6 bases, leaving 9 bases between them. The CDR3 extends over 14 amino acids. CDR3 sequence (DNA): TGCGCCAGCAGCTTGGGAAGGAGTGATGAAAAACTGTTTTTT. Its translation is CASSLGRSDEKLFF.

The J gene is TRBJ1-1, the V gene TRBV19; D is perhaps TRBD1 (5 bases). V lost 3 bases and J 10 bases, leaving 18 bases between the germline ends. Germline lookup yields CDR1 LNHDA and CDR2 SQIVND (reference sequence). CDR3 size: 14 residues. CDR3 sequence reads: CASSILGQGGTAFF. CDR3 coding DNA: TGTGCCAGTAGTATTCTCGGCCAGGGAGGCACAGCTTTCTTT.

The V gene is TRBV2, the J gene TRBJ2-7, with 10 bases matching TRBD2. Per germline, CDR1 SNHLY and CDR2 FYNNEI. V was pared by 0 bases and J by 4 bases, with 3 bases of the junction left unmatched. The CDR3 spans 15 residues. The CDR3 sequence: CASSEARLAGYEQYV. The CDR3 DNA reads TGTGCCAGCAGTGAAGCGCGACTAGCGGGTTACGAGCAGTACGTC.

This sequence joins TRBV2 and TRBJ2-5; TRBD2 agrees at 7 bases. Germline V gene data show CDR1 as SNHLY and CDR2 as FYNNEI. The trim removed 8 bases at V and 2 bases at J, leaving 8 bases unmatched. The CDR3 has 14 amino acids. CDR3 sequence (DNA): TGTGCCAGCCGAGTCGACGGGGGGCAAGAGACCCAGTACTTC. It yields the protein CASRVDGGQETQYF. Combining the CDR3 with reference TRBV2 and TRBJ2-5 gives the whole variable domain EPEVTQTPSHQVTQMGQEVILRCVPISNHLYFYWYRQILGQKVEFLVSFYNNEISEKSEIFDDQFSVERPDGSNFTLKIRSTKLEDSAMYFCASRVDGGQETQYFGPGTRLLVL.

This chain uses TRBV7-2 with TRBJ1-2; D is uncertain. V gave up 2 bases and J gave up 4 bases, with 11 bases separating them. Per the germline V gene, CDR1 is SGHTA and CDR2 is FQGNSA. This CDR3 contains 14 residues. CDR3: CASSLRANSYGYTF. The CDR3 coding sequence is TGTGCCAGCAGCTTACGAGCCAACAGCTATGGCTACACCTTC.

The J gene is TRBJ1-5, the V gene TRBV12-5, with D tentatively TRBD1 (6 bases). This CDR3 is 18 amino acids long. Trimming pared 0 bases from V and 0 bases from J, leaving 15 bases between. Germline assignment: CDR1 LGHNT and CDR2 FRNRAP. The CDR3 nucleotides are TGTGCTAGTGGTTTGGTAGATTCAGGGGTGTATAGCAATCAGCCCCAGCATTTT. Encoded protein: CASGLVDSGVYSNQPQHF.

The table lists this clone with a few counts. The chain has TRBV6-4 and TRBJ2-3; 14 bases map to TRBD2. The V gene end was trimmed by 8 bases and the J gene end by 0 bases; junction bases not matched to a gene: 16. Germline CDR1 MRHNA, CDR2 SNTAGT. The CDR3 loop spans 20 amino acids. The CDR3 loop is CASLTWGTSGGVRSTDTQYF. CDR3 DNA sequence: TGTGCCAGCTTGACGTGGGGGACTAGCGGGGGAGTTAGAAGCACAGATACGCAGTATTTT.

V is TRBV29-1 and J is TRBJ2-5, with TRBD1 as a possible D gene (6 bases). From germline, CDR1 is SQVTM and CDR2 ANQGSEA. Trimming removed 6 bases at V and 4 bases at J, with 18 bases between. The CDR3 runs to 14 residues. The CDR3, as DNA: TGCAGCGTAGCTAGGGACAACCCAAGAGAGACCCAGTACTTC. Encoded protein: CSVARDNPRETQYF.

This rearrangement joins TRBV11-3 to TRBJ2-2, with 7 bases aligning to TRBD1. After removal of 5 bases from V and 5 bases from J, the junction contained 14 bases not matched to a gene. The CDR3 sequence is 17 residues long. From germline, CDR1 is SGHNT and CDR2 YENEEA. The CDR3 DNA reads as TGTGCCAGCAGCGCTGAAGGGAAGGGGGCAAGTACCGGGGAGCTGTTTTTT. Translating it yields CASSAEGKGASTGELFF.

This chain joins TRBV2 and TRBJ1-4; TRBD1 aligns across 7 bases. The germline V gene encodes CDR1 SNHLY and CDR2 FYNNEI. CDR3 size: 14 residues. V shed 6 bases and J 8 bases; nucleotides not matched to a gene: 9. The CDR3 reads CASRLQGIGEKLFF. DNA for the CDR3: TGTGCCAGCAGGTTACAGGGGATCGGCGAAAAACTGTTTTTT.

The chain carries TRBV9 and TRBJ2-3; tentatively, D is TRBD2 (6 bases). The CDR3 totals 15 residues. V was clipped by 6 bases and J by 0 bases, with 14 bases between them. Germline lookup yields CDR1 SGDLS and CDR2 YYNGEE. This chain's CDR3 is CASTYRGRSTDTQYF. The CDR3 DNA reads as TGTGCCAGCACCTACAGAGGGAGGAGCACAGATACGCAGTATTTT.

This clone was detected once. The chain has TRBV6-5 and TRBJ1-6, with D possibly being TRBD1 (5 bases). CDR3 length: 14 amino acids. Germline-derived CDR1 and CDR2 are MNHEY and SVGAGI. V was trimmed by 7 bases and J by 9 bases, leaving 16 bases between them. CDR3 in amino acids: CASTTFDRGSPLHF. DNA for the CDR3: TGTGCCAGCACTACATTCGACAGAGGTTCACCCCTCCACTTT.

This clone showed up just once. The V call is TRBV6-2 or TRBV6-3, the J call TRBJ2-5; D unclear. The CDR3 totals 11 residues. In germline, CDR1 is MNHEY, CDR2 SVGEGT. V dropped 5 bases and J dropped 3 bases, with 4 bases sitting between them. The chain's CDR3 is CASSAKETQYF. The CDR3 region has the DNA TGTGCCAGCAGTGCTAAAGAGACCCAGTACTTC.